This TCR beta chain was captured by sequencing in a study of response to subunit inactivated influenza vaccine. This clonotype was detected ten times or more. The antigen is not known. Notes on the study in general: After each seasonal influenza vaccination, few new T cells are recruited, the authors suggested.

The germline gives CDR1 SGDLS, CDR2 YYNGEE. The CDR3 consists of 14 residues. The V end lost 3 bases, the J end lost 4 bases, and 13 bases lay between the germline ends. Each CDR3 protein gets one entry after TCRdb re-called the RT-PCR reads with MiXCR. The sample includes a few hundred thousand distinct CDR3 sequences, approximately 6.9% of them seen just once. This specimen consisted of PBMCs from blood, obtained around 25 months after vaccination. The TCR originated in a man between 45 and 75 years old who received an inactivated influenza vaccine. The genes are TRBV9 and TRBJ1-2, with D tentatively TRBD1 (5 bases). The CDR3 region is CASSAFREGYGYTF. CDR3 DNA sequence: TGTGCCAGCAGCGCGTTCAGGGAAGGCTATGGCTACACCTTC.